This TCR beta chain was found in a study of T cells expressing NK-cell markers. Across the study: Underlying the TCR beta repertoires were sorted CD3+CD56+NKG2C+, CD3+CD56+NKG2C- and CD3+CD56-NKG2C+ T cells. General study results and limits: Each of about 6 donors carried dominant NKG2C+ clonotypes accounting for about 1.0-7.0% of CD8+ T cells. Researchers report these clonotypes also headed the CD3+CD56-NKG2C+ fraction in several donors.

The CDR3 is 17 amino acids. As regards this clonotype: The antigen remains undetermined.

Scientists made TCR beta cDNA using 5'RACE template switching with UMIs. TCRdb reworked the 5' RACE reads into one entry per CDR3 protein, no DNA. The sample has 300,000 to 500,000 distinct CDR3 sequences; the top ten hold about 10%. This chain links TRBV12-3 or TRBV12-4 with TRBJ1-5; the TRBD1 assignment by TCRdb is unverifiable without DNA. Source material: blood T cells: a sorted CD56 or NKG2C T cell subset, CD4+ or CD8+ T cells, or bulk PBMC T cells (not recorded which). The clonotype originates from a woman aged 45-65 years in good health. CDR3 in amino acids: CASSLARTGGGNQPQHF.